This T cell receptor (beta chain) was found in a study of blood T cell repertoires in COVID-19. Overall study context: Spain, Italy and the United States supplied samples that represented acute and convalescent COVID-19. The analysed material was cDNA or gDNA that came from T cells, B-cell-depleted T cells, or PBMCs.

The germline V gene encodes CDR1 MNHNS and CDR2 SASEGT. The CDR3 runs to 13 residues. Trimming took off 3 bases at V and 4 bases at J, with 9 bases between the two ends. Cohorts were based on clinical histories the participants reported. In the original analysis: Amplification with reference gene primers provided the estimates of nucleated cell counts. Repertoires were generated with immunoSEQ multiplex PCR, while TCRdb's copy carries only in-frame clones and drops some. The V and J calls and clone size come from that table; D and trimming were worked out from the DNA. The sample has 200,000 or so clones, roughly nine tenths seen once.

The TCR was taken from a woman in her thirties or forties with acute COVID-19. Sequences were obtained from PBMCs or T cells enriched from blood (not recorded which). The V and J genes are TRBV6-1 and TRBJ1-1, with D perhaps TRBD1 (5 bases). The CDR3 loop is CASSDGGGTEAFF. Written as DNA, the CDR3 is TGTGCCAGCAGTGATGGGGGAGGCACTGAAGCTTTCTTT.